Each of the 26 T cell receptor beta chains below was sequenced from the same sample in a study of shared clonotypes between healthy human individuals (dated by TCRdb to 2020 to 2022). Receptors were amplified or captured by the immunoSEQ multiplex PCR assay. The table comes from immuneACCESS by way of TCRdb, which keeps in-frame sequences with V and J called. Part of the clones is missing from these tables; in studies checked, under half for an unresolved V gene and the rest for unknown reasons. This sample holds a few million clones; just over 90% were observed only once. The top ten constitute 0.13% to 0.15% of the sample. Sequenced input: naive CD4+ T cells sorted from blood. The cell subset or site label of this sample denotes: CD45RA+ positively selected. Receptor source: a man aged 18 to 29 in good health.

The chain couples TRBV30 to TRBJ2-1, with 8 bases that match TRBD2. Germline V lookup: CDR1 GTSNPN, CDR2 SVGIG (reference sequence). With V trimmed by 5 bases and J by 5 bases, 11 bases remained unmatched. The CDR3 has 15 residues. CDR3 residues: CAWELSGRMDNEQFF. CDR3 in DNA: TGTGCCTGGGAGCTCAGCGGGAGAATGGACAATGAGCAGTTCTTC.

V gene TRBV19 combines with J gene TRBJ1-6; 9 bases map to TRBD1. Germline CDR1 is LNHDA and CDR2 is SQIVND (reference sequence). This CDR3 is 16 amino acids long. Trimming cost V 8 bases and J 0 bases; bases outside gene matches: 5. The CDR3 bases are TGTGCCAGTGGGGACAGGGCGAGCTCCTATAATTCACCCCTCCACTTT. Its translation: CASGDRASSYNSPLHF. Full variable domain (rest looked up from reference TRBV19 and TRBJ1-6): DGGITQSPKYLFRKEGQNVTLSCEQNLNHDAMYWYRQDPGQGLRLIYYSQIVNDFQKGDIAEGYSVSREKKESFPLTVTSAQKNPTAFYLCASGDRASSYNSPLHFGNGTRLTVT.

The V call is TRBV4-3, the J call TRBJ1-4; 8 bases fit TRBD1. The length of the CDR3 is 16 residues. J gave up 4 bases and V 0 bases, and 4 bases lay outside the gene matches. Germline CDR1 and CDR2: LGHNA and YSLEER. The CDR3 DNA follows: TGCGCCAGCAGCCAAGAGTGGACAGGGCTTAATGAAAAACTGTTTTTT. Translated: CASSQEWTGLNEKLFF.

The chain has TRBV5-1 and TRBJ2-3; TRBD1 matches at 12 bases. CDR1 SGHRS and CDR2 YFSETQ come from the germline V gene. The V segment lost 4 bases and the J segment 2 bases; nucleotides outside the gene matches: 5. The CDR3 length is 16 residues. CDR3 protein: CASSPGTGGYTDTQYF. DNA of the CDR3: TGCGCCAGCAGCCCGGGGACAGGGGGCTACACAGATACGCAGTATTTT.

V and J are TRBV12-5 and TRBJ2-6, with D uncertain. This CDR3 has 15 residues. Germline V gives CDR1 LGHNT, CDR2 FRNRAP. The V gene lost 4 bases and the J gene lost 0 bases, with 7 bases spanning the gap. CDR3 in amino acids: CASGSGFSGANVLTF. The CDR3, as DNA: TGTGCTAGTGGTTCCGGGTTCTCTGGGGCCAACGTCCTGACTTTC.

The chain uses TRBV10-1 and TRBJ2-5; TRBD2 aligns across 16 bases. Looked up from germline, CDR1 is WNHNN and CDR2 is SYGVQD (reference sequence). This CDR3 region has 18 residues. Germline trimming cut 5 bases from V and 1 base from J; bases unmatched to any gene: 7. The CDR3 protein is CASSQGGLAGGGQETQYF. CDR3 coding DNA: TGCGCCAGCAGTCAGGGGGGACTAGCGGGAGGGGGCCAAGAGACCCAGTACTTC.

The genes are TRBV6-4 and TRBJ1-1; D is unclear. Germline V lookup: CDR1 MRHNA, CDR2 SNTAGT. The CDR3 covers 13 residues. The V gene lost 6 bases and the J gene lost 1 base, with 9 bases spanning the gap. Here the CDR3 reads CASRKEGNTEAFF. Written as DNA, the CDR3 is TGTGCCAGCAGAAAGGAGGGGAACACTGAAGCTTTCTTT.

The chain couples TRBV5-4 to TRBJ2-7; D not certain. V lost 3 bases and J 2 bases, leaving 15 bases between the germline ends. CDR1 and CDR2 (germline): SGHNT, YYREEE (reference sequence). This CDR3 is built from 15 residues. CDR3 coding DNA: TGTGCCAGCAGCTCATCGGCTAATGGGGCCTACGAGCAGTACTTC. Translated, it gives CASSSSANGAYEQYF.

The CDR3 nucleotides read TGTGCCAGCAGAAGGGGCGGGGGACAGTACTCCTACGAGCAGTACTTC. Residues: CASRRGGGQYSYEQYF. The J gene is TRBJ2-7, the V gene TRBV2, with D perhaps given as TRBD1 or TRBD2 (7 bases each). Trimming removed 6 bases from V and 0 bases from J, with 18 bases in between. Germline values: CDR1 SNHLY, CDR2 FYNNEI. The CDR3 has 16 amino acids.

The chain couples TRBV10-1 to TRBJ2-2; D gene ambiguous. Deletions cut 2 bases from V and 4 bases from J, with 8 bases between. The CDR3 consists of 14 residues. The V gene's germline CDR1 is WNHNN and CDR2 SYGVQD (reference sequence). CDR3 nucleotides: TGCGCCAGCAGTGAGAGGAGAACCACCGGGGAGCTGTTTTTT. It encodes CASSERRTTGELFF.

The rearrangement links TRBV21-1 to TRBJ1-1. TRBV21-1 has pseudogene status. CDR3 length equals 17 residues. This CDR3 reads CASSKEWLNEPNTEAFF. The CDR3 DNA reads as TGTGCCAGCAGCAAAGAGTGGTTGAATGAGCCGAACACTGAAGCTTTCTTT.

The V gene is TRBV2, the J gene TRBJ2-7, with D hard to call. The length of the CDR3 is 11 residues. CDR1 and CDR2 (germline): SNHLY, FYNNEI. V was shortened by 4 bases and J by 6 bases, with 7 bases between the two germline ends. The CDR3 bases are TGTGCCAGCAGTGCCGATAGCGAGCAGTACTTC. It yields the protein CASSADSEQYF.

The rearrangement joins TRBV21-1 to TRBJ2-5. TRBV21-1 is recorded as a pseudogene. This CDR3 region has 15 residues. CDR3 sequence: CASFNSGNLQETQYF. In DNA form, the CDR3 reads TGTGCCAGCTTCAACTCGGGCAATCTCCAAGAGACCCAGTACTTC.

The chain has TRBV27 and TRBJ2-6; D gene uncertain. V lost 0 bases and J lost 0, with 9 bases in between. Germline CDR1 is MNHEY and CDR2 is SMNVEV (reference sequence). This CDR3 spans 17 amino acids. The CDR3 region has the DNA TGTGCCAGCAGTTTATCGCCCGCGAGCTCTGGGGCCAACGTCCTGACTTTC. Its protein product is CASSLSPASSGANVLTF. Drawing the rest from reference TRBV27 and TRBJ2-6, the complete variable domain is EAQVTQNPRYLITVTGKKLTVTCSQNMNHEYMSWYRQDPGLGLRQIYYSMNVEVTDKGDVPEGYKVSRKEKRNFPLILESPSPNQTSLYFCASSLSPASSGANVLTFGAGSRLTVL.

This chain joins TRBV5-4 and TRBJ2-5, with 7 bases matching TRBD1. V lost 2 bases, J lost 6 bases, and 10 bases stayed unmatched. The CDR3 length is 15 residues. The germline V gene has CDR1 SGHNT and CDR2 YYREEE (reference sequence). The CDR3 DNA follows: TGTGCCAGCAGCTTCAAGACAGGGCTGATTAAGACCCAGTACTTC. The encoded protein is CASSFKTGLIKTQYF.

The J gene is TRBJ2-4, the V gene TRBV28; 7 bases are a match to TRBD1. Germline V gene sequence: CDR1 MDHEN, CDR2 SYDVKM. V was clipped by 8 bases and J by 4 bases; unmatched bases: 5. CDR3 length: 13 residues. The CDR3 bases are TGTGCCAGCGCACCGGGACAGAAAAACATTCAGTACTTC. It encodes CASAPGQKNIQYF.

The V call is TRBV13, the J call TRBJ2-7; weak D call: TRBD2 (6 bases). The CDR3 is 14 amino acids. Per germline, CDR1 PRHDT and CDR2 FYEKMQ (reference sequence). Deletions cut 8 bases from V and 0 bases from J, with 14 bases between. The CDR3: CASRLRGLSYEQYF. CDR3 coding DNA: TGTGCCAGCCGTCTGCGGGGTCTCTCCTACGAGCAGTACTTC.

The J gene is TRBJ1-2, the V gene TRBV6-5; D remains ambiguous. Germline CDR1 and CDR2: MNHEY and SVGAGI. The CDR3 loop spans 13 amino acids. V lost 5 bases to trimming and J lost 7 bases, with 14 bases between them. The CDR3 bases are TGTGCCAGCAGTCAAAGGGAATTGGGTGGCTACACCTTC. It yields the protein CASSQRELGGYTF.

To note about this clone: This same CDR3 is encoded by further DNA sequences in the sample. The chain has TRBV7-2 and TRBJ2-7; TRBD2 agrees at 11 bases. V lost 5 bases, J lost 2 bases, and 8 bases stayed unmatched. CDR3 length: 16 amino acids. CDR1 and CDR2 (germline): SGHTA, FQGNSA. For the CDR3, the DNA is TGTGCCAGCAGCCCGGCCGGGACTAGCGGAACCTACGAGCAGTACTTC. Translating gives CASSPAGTSGTYEQYF.

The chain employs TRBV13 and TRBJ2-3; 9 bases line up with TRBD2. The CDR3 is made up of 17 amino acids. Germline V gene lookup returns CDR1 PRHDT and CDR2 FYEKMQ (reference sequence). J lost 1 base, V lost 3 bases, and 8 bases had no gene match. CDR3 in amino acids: CASSFSGSEVGTDTQYF. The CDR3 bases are TGTGCCAGCAGCTTTAGCGGGAGCGAGGTTGGCACAGATACGCAGTATTTT.

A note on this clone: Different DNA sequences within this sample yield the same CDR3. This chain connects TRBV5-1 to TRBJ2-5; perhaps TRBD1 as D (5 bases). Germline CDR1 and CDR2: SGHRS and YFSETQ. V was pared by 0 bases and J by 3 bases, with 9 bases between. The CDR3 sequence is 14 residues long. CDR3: CASSLGQGKETQYF. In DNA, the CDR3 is TGCGCCAGCAGCTTGGGGCAGGGTAAAGAGACCCAGTACTTC. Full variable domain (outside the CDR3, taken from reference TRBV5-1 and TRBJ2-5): KAGVTQTPRYLIKTRGQQVTLSCSPISGHRSVSWYQQTPGQGLQFLFEYFSETQRNKGNFPGRFSGRQFSNSRSEMNVSTLELGDSALYLCASSLGQGKETQYFGPGTRLLVL.

CDR3 residues: CASSLDFPDNTGELFF. The CDR3 DNA is TGCGCCAGCAGCCTGGACTTCCCCGATAACACCGGGGAGCTGTTTTTT. The chain links TRBV4-1 to TRBJ2-2; weak D call: TRBD2 (5 bases). The germline V gene encodes CDR1 MGHRA and CDR2 YSYEKL. CDR3 length: 16 residues. Trimming stripped 4 bases from V and 2 bases from J, with 14 bases between.

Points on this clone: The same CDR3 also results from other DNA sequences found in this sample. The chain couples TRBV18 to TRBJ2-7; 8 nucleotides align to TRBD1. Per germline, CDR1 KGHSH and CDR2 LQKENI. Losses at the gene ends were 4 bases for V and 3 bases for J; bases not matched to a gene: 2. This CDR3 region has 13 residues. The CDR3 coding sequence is TGTGCCAGCTCACTGGGACAGGACTACGAGCAGTACTTC. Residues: CASSLGQDYEQYF.

CDR3 amino acids: CASSLTGLILYEQYF. The DNA of the CDR3 is TGTGCCAGCAGTCTTACGGGACTCATCCTCTACGAGCAGTACTTC. The chain recombines TRBV6-1 with TRBJ2-7, with a possible D match to TRBD2 (6 bases). V was cut by 5 bases and J by 3 bases, with 17 bases left in between. CDR3 size: 15 residues. Germline CDR1 MNHNS, CDR2 SASEGT.

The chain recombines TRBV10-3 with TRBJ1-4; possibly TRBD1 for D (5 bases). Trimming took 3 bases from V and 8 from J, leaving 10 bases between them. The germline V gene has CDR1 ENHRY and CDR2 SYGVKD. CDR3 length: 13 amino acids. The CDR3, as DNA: TGTGCCATCAGTGACAGGGTAGGAGAAAAACTGTTTTTT. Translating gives CAISDRVGEKLFF.

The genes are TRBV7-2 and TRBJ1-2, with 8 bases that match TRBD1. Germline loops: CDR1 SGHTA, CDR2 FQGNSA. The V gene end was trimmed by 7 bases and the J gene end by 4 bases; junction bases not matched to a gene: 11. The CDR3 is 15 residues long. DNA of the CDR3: TGTGCCAGCACTCACGTACAGGGGGGTTCCTATGGCTACACCTTC. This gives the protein CASTHVQGGSYGYTF. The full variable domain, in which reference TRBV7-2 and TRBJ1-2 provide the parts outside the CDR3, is GAGVSQSPSNKVTEKGKDVELRCDPISGHTALYWYRQSLGQGLEFLIYFQGNSAPDKSGLPSDRFSAERTGGSVSTLTIQRTQQEDSAVYLCASTHVQGGSYGYTFGSGTRLTVV.